Listed here are 19 T cell receptor beta chains from one sample, sequenced in a study of T cells in Graves' hyperthyroidism and ophthalmopathy. TCR beta CDR3 regions were amplified from RNA. Carried out on the TCR CDR3, a first-round RT-PCR used the HTBI primer set. MiXCR was run by TCRdb on the multiplex PCR reads, yielding one entry per CDR3 protein. The sample has 550,000 to 600,000 distinct CDR3 sequences; 16% are singletons. Sequencing used blood. The receptors originated from a woman aged 18-29 years with Graves' hyperthyroidism.

This clonotype was seen more than once but under ten times. The J gene is TRBJ2-1, the V gene TRBV29-1, with a tentative D call TRBD1 (6 bases). The CDR3 covers 13 residues. V shed 4 bases and J shed 1 base, with 8 bases lying between them. Germline V gene sequence: CDR1 SQVTM, CDR2 ANQGSEA. CDR3: CSVVQGSYNEQFF. The CDR3 DNA follows: TGCAGCGTTGTACAGGGATCCTACAATGAGCAGTTCTTC.

This chain joins TRBV28 and TRBJ2-7, with TRBD2 matching 7 bases. This CDR3 is 16 amino acids long. V dropped 5 bases and J dropped 3; count of bases not matched to a gene: 13. CDR1 is MDHEN and CDR2 is SYDVKM in the germline V gene. CDR3 loop: CASSTYWGGDYYEQYF. The CDR3 nucleotides read TGTGCCAGCAGTACCTACTGGGGGGGAGACTACTACGAGCAGTACTTC. Full variable domain (remainder filled in from reference TRBV28 and TRBJ2-7): DVKVTQSSRYLVKRTGEKVFLECVQDMDHENMFWYRQDPGLGLRLIYFSYDVKMKEKGDIPEGYSVSREKKERFSLILESASTNQTSMYLCASSTYWGGDYYEQYFGPGTRLTVT.

The table lists this clonotype with a few counts. The V call is TRBV11-3, the J call TRBJ2-2; tentative D call: TRBD2 (6 bases). The CDR3 is 17 residues long. In germline, CDR1 is SGHNT, CDR2 YENEEA. V dropped 0 bases and J dropped 5 bases, with 16 bases sitting between them. The CDR3 loop reads CASSLDLASVGTGELFF. Here the CDR3 DNA reads TGTGCCAGCAGCTTAGATTTGGCTAGCGTGGGTACCGGGGAGCTGTTTTTT.

V is TRBV29-1 and J is TRBJ1-2; no firm D call. The CDR3 sequence is 14 residues long. Trimming removed 4 bases from V and 4 bases from J, with 16 bases in between. Germline CDR1 is SQVTM and CDR2 is ANQGSEA. CDR3 sequence (DNA): TGCAGCGTTGGAAGACTCTCACTGAGCTATGGCTACACCTTC. Encoded protein: CSVGRLSLSYGYTF.

The count of this clonotype is one. As DNA, the CDR3 is TGTGCTCAAAAACGGGGTCCTGGCGCCTACAATGAGCAGTTCTTC. Translation gives CAQKRGPGAYNEQFF. The chain couples TRBV6-1 to TRBJ2-1; a weak D match, TRBD2 (5 bases). The CDR3 spans 15 residues. Germline CDR1 is MNHNS and CDR2 is SASEGT.

This clonotype was found many times. The V gene is TRBV12-3 or TRBV12-4, the J gene TRBJ2-6; possible D gene TRBD2, 7 bases. CDR3 length: 16 amino acids. V was shortened by 3 bases and J by 5 bases, with 14 bases between the two germline ends. The chain's CDR3 is CASSLGAGERANVLTF. As DNA, the CDR3 is TGTGCCAGCAGTTTGGGGGCGGGGGAAAGGGCCAACGTCCTGACTTTC.

This clonotype was observed many times. The chain is built from TRBV7-2 and TRBJ2-1; possibly TRBD2 for D (5 bases). With 5 bases removed from V and 7 bases from J, the gap between germline ends came to 15 bases. The CDR3 is made up of 14 amino acids. The germline V gene encodes CDR1 SGHTA and CDR2 FQGNSA. CDR3 in amino acids: CASSLPTGLNEQFF. DNA for the CDR3: TGTGCCAGCAGCCTACCGACGGGGTTAAATGAGCAGTTCTTC.

This chain uses TRBV5-1 with TRBJ1-5; D unresolved. With 0 bases removed from V and 6 bases from J, the gap between germline ends came to 10 bases. The length of the CDR3 is 14 residues. Germline CDR1 is SGHRS and CDR2 is YFSETQ. The DNA of the CDR3 is TGCGCCAGCAGCTTGGGGCCGGAGGGTCAGCCCCAGCATTTT. Translated, it gives CASSLGPEGQPQHF.

There are a few counts of this clonotype. The V and J genes are TRBV5-6 and TRBJ2-2; possibly TRBD1 for D (6 bases). The CDR3 consists of 15 residues. V lost 2 bases and J lost 7, with 15 bases in between. Germline assignment: CDR1 SGHDT and CDR2 YYEEEE. The CDR3 loop reads CASSFGSGAGGELFF. In DNA form, the CDR3 reads TGTGCCAGCAGCTTTGGGTCAGGGGCGGGCGGGGAGCTGTTTTTT.

This clonotype was detected ten times or more. The CDR3 sequence: CAWSVGGYNEQFF. CDR3 nucleotides: TGTGCCTGGAGTGTAGGCGGCTACAATGAGCAGTTCTTC. The chain couples TRBV30 to TRBJ2-1; D unresolved. The germline V and J ends were trimmed by 0 bases and 3 bases, with 6 bases remaining between them. The CDR3 length is 13 residues. In germline, CDR1 is GTSNPN, CDR2 SVGIG (reference sequence).

This clonotype was counted ten times or more. The chain joins TRBV24-1 to TRBJ2-5, with TRBD2 as a possible D gene (6 bases). Germline V gene lookup returns CDR1 KGHDR and CDR2 SFDVKD. V gave up 0 bases and J gave up 5 bases, with 12 bases separating them. The CDR3 is made up of 15 amino acids. The CDR3 DNA reads TGTGCCACCAGTGATTTGCGGGGGTTTCACGAGACCCAGTACTTC. Translated: CATSDLRGFHETQYF.

This clonotype was seen many times. CDR3 sequence (DNA): TGTGCCAGCAGTGCCAGGGAAACCTACGAGCAGTACTTC. Amino acid sequence: CASSARETYEQYF. The chain couples TRBV27 to TRBJ2-7, with D possibly TRBD1 on 5 matching bases. The CDR3 spans 13 residues. CDR1 is MNHEY and CDR2 is SMNVEV in the germline V gene (reference sequence). Trimming left V 5 bases short and J 2 bases short, with 10 bases between.

V gene TRBV30 combines with J gene TRBJ1-6; TRBD1 agrees at 8 bases. J gave up 8 bases and V 0 bases, and 3 bases lay outside the gene matches. Germline lookup yields CDR1 GTSNPN and CDR2 SVGIG (reference sequence). This CDR3 is built from 14 residues. The CDR3 sequence is CAWSVLTGDSPLHF. CDR3 DNA: TGTGCCTGGAGTGTATTGACAGGGGATTCACCCCTCCACTTT.

There are a few counts of this clonotype. The chain has TRBV6-1 and TRBJ1-2; no clear D gene. CDR3 size: 13 residues. Trimming removed 6 bases from V and 2 bases from J, with 10 bases in between. The V gene's germline CDR1 is MNHNS and CDR2 SASEGT. The CDR3 region has the DNA TGTGCCAGCAGCATCACAGAGAACTATGGCTACACCTTC. Its translation: CASSITENYGYTF.

This clonotype was seen many times. The chain has TRBV10-3 and TRBJ1-6, with unresolved D. The germline gives CDR1 ENHRY, CDR2 SYGVKD. The V end lost 5 bases, the J end lost 7 bases, and 15 bases lay between the germline ends. This CDR3 spans 15 amino acids. CDR3 sequence reads: CAISRQEWGNSPLHF. CDR3 nucleotides: TGTGCCATCAGTCGTCAGGAGTGGGGAAATTCACCCCTCCACTTT.

This clonotype was picked up many times. The rearrangement uses TRBV6-5 and TRBJ2-3, with 9 positions matching TRBD1. Losses at the gene ends were 1 base for V and 4 bases for J; bases not matched to a gene: 3. Germline V gene lookup returns CDR1 MNHEY and CDR2 SVGAGI. This CDR3 is 15 amino acids long. The CDR3 loop is CASSYFGTGSDTQYF. The DNA for the CDR3 is TGTGCCAGCAGTTACTTCGGGACAGGGTCAGATACGCAGTATTTT.

The table lists this clonotype with a few counts. The chain joins TRBV7-9 to TRBJ2-4; unclear D gene. V was shortened by 4 bases and J by 5 bases, with 12 bases between the two germline ends. The CDR3 is made up of 14 amino acids. Germline V CDR1 and CDR2: SEHNR, FQNEAQ (reference sequence). CDR3 protein: CASSSIVGENIQYF. The CDR3 nucleotides read TGTGCCAGCAGCTCAATAGTAGGCGAAAACATTCAGTACTTC.

As for this clonotype: This may be a read error, as it is one base from a much larger clone. The chain carries TRBV27 and TRBJ2-2; 10 positions agree with TRBD2. J lost 5 bases, V lost 5 bases, and 8 bases had no gene match. This CDR3 spans 16 amino acids. Germline V gene data show CDR1 as MNHEY and CDR2 as SMNVEV (reference sequence). DNA for the CDR3: TGTGCCAGCAGTGGGGGACTAGCGCGAGCGACCGGGGAGCTGTTTTTT. Its protein product is CASSGGLARATGELFF.

The sample holds many counts of this clonotype. The chain has TRBV7-3 and TRBJ1-2; the D is unclear. Germline-derived CDR1 and CDR2 are SGHTA and FQGTGA. V dropped 1 base and J dropped 8 bases, with 11 bases sitting between them. CDR3 length: 13 residues. The CDR3 DNA follows: TGTGCCAGCAGCTTAATGAAGGGCGGCGGCTACACCTTC. Encoded protein: CASSLMKGGGYTF.